This TCR beta chain was found in a study of cytomegalovirus exposure and HLA in healthy donors. Germline values: CDR1 LNHNV, CDR2 YYDKDF (reference sequence). V lost 3 bases, J lost 4 bases, and 5 bases stayed unmatched. The CDR3 extends over 16 amino acids. The PCR was carried out with 60 Vbeta primers and 13 Jbeta primers. Sequencing was performed with immunoSEQ multiplex PCR; in TCRdb, only in-frame clones are kept and a portion is missing. This table has about 82,000 clones, 70% to 75% appearing once. J is TRBJ1-5 and V is TRBV15; TRBD1 matches at 11 bases. This receptor was taken from a woman aged 50 to 60 in good health and CMV-seropositive. Sequencing input: PBMCs. CDR3 bases: TGTGCCACCAGCAGGGGGGGGACAGGGGGTAATCAGCCCCAGCATTTT. Translated, it gives CATSRGGTGGNQPQHF.